This is a list of T cell receptor beta chains from one sample in a study of control samples from healthy donors and cancer patients. Assay used: immunoSEQ multiplex PCR; TCRdb lists only in-frame clones, some missing. The table includes roughly 34,000 clones, 86% detected once. Sequencing used PBMCs. The receptors were sampled from a woman aged 40 to 50 with lung cancer. Each CDR3 is given with its conserved first and last residue. The D gene is left open where the match is weak.

d_call j_call v_call cdr3_aa cdr3_nt
NA TRBJ2-3 TRBV30 CAWSDGTAEKYF TGTGCCTGGAGTGACGGGACCGCGGAAAAGTATTTT
NA TRBJ2-7 TRBV9 CASSPDGGGYEQYF TGTGCCAGCAGCCCCGACGGAGGGGGATACGAGCAGTACTTC
NA TRBJ2-5 TRBV7-6 CASSPLEEETQYF TGTGCCAGCAGCCCCTTAGAGGAAGAGACCCAGTACTTC
NA TRBJ2-5 TRBV29-1 CSVEDRGREGETQYF TGCAGCGTTGAAGACAGGGGCAGGGAAGGAGAGACCCAGTACTTC
TRBD2 TRBJ2-3 TRBV3-1/TRBV3-2 CASSKKNSGGTDTQYF TGTGCCAGCAGCAAAAAAAATAGCGGGGGCACAGATACGCAGTATTTT
NA TRBJ1-5 TRBV30 CAWSVSQGNAPQHF TGTGCCTGGAGTGTAAGCCAGGGGAATGCGCCCCAGCATTTT
NA TRBJ2-7 TRBV2 CASRDFATSSYYEQYF TGTGCCAGCAGGGACTTCGCGACTTCCTCCTACTACGAGCAGTACTTC
NA TRBJ1-1 TRBV7-2 CASSPRYEGAEAFF TGTGCCAGCAGCCCCCGTTATGAGGGGGCTGAAGCTTTCTTT
NA TRBJ1-1 TRBV11-2 CASSETVNTEAFF TGTGCCAGCAGCGAGACAGTGAACACTGAAGCTTTCTTT
NA TRBJ2-4 TRBV10-3 CAISVSDLTGNIQYF TGTGCCATCAGTGTGTCCGATCTTACAGGGAACATTCAGTACTTC
TRBD2 TRBJ2-7 TRBV10-3 CAISILAGSSYEQYF TGTGCCATCAGCATTCTAGCGGGGAGCTCCTACGAGCAGTACTTC
TRBD2 TRBJ2-3 TRBV9 CASSFSGRATDTQYF TGTGCCAGCAGCTTTAGCGGGCGGGCAACAGATACGCAGTATTTT
NA TRBJ2-5 TRBV15 CATSYGGAETQYF TGTGCCACCAGCTACGGGGGAGCAGAGACCCAGTACTTC
NA TRBJ2-5 TRBV6-6 CASNTGTARTQYF TGTGCCAGCAATACCGGGACCGCTCGGACCCAGTACTTC
NA TRBJ1-3 TRBV19 CASKVRGSGNTIYF TGTGCCAGTAAAGTCAGGGGCTCTGGAAACACCATATATTTT
NA TRBJ2-7 TRBV15 CATSRDRGWGSGASYEQYF TGTGCCACCAGCAGAGATCGTGGTTGGGGTTCTGGAGCATCCTACGAGCAGTACTTC
NA TRBJ2-6 TRBV2 CARTGSGANVLTF TGTGCCAGAACAGGGTCCGGGGCCAACGTCCTGACTTTC
TRBD1 TRBJ1-6 TRBV7-9 CSTRGQGASNSPLHF TGCTCAACTCGGGGACAGGGGGCGTCGAATTCACCCCTCCACTTT